This TCR beta chain was observed in a study of T cell responses to AZD1222 COVID-19 vaccine. The assay was immunoSEQ multiplex PCR, and TCRdb's table has in-frame clones only and misses some. Counted here are about 180,000 clones, about 89% occurring once; the ten biggest clones make up approximately 1.8%. This CDR3 has 12 amino acids. With 10 bases removed from V and 3 bases from J, the gap between germline ends came to 10 bases. Looked up from germline, CDR1 is ENHRY and CDR2 is SYGVKD. The V gene is TRBV10-3, the J gene TRBJ1-5; a weak D match, TRBD1 (5 bases). The sequences come from peripheral blood, collected on day 0 of AZD1222 vaccination. This clonotype originated in an adult in good health. The CDR3 nucleotides are TGTGCCACTCGGGGCTTCAATCAGCCCCAGCATTTT. It yields the protein CATRGFNQPQHF.